The 18 T cell receptor beta chains reported below all come from one sample, sequenced in a study of cytomegalovirus exposure and HLA in healthy donors. The primer mix had 60 Vbeta and 13 Jbeta primers. The data were produced by immunoSEQ multiplex PCR, yet TCRdb's version contains in-frame clones alone and is incomplete. Altogether around 200,000 clones are present, approximately 83% being singletons, with the ten largest covering roughly a tenth. Sequencing was performed on PBMCs. These receptors were obtained from a woman aged 50 to 65 in good health and CMV-seropositive.

In this sample, this clone turned up a few times. The chain carries TRBV7-2 and TRBJ1-2; 8 bases are shared with TRBD1. Unmatched junction bases numbered 7, after V lost 5 bases and J lost 8 bases. The germline V gene has CDR1 SGHTA and CDR2 FQGNSA. This CDR3 is 13 amino acids long. In DNA form, the CDR3 reads TGTGCCAGCAGCCTGACAGGGGAGGGCGGCTACACCTTC. Translating it yields CASSLTGEGGYTF.

This rearrangement joins TRBV5-1 to TRBJ2-1; tentative D call: TRBD2 (5 bases). CDR1 and CDR2 (germline): SGHRS, YFSETQ. Trimming stripped 2 bases from V and 9 bases from J, with 15 bases between. The CDR3 covers 14 residues. CDR3 in amino acids: CASSFGLVSGEQFF. The DNA for the CDR3 is TGCGCCAGCAGCTTCGGGCTAGTCAGCGGTGAGCAGTTCTTC. Using reference TRBV5-1 and TRBJ2-1 for the parts outside the CDR3, the full variable domain is KAGVTQTPRYLIKTRGQQVTLSCSPISGHRSVSWYQQTPGQGLQFLFEYFSETQRNKGNFPGRFSGRQFSNSRSEMNVSTLELGDSALYLCASSFGLVSGEQFFGPGTRLTVL.

J is TRBJ2-3 and V is TRBV4-1, with 8 positions matching TRBD1. Per the germline V gene, CDR1 is MGHRA and CDR2 is YSYEKL. V gave up 1 base and J gave up 4 bases; unmatched junction bases: 7. This CDR3 contains 16 residues. CDR3 loop: CASSQVDRGRADTQYF. In nucleotides, the CDR3 is TGCGCCAGCAGCCAAGTCGACAGGGGACGGGCAGATACGCAGTATTTT.

V and J are TRBV7-9 and TRBJ1-1; 8 bases align to TRBD1. This CDR3 is 15 amino acids long. The germline gives CDR1 SEHNR, CDR2 FQNEAQ (reference sequence). The V segment lost 3 bases and the J segment 0 bases; nucleotides outside the gene matches: 3. CDR3 sequence (DNA): TGTGCCAGCAGCTTCCTGGGACAGGTGAACACTGAAGCTTTCTTT. Amino acids: CASSFLGQVNTEAFF.

CDR3 sequence: CASSFSQGALFAGELFF. The CDR3 coding sequence is TGTGCCAGCAGTTTTAGTCAGGGGGCGCTTTTTGCCGGGGAGCTGTTTTTT. This chain links TRBV27 with TRBJ2-2; 8 nucleotides agree with TRBD1. V gave up 3 bases and J gave up 6 bases; unmatched junction bases: 12. The CDR3 contains 17 residues. Germline-derived CDR1 and CDR2 are MNHEY and SMNVEV (reference sequence).

The J gene is TRBJ2-7, the V gene TRBV4-1; 7 bases fit TRBD1. V was pared by 4 bases and J by 6 bases, with 12 bases of the junction left unmatched. CDR1 is MGHRA and CDR2 is YSYEKL in the germline V gene. CDR3 length: 15 amino acids. The CDR3 nucleotides are TGCGCCAGCAGCCCCCCCGACAGGGTTGAGGGCGAGCAGTACTTC. This sequence encodes CASSPPDRVEGEQYF.

This clone has more than one count but fewer than ten. The chain couples TRBV6-6 to TRBJ2-1; 8 bases align to TRBD1. The CDR3 runs to 15 residues. Trimming removed 6 bases from V and 5 bases from J; junction bases left unmatched: 9. Germline V CDR1 and CDR2: MNHNY, SVGAGI (reference sequence). The CDR3 nucleotides read TGTGCCAGCAGCTACGACAGGGGCCCCCACAATGAGCAGTTCTTC. This encodes CASSYDRGPHNEQFF.

The V gene is TRBV6-5, the J gene TRBJ1-2, with 8 bases identical to TRBD1. Unmatched junction bases numbered 7, after V lost 4 bases and J lost 6 bases. This CDR3 comprises 14 residues. Germline lookup yields CDR1 MNHEY and CDR2 SVGAGI. The CDR3 nucleotides read TGTGCCAGCAGTTTGGACAGGGCCATGAATGGCTACACCTTC. This gives the protein CASSLDRAMNGYTF.

V and J are TRBV28 and TRBJ1-5; tentatively, D is TRBD1 (5 bases). Per germline, CDR1 MDHEN and CDR2 SYDVKM. The CDR3 is 18 amino acids. The V end was cut by 3 bases, the J end by 6 bases, with 24 bases between. CDR3 region: CASSFVASRRGRGQPQHF. CDR3 DNA: TGTGCCAGCAGTTTTGTAGCGTCGAGGAGGGGTAGGGGTCAGCCCCAGCATTTT.

This clone was seen only a few times. The chain uses TRBV7-2 and TRBJ1-6, with 8 bases aligning to TRBD1. V shed 3 bases and J 6 bases; nucleotides not matched to a gene: 10. The germline V gene encodes CDR1 SGHTA and CDR2 FQGNSA. The CDR3 is 17 residues long. The CDR3 loop reads CASSFPTGATTNSPLHF. CDR3 coding DNA: TGTGCCAGCAGCTTTCCGACAGGGGCAACGACTAATTCACCCCTCCACTTT.

In the case of this clone: Germline and junction disagree at one end, which may indicate a read error. This chain uses TRBV7-9 with TRBJ2-7, with 7 bases that match TRBD2. CDR1 SEHNR and CDR2 FQNEAQ come from the germline V gene (reference sequence). This CDR3 comprises 12 residues. The CDR3 nucleotides are TGTTCCAGCGGGGACGGGAGGTACGAGCAGTACTTC. Translating gives CSSGDGRYEQYF.

Concerning this clone itself: This same CDR3 is encoded by further DNA sequences in the sample. The gene calls are TRBV5-1 and TRBJ2-3; a weak D match, TRBD1 (6 bases). The germline V gene has CDR1 SGHRS and CDR2 YFSETQ. Trimming stripped 4 bases from V and 0 bases from J, with 9 bases between. The CDR3 runs 14 residues. CDR3 loop: CASSRDTSTDTQYF. Here the CDR3 DNA reads TGCGCCAGCAGCCGGGACACTAGCACAGATACGCAGTATTTT.

This clone was observed a single time. This chain connects TRBV7-2 to TRBJ1-1; TRBD1 agrees at 7 bases. This CDR3 contains 15 residues. In germline, CDR1 is SGHTA, CDR2 FQGNSA. Trimming cost V 5 bases and J 4 bases; bases outside gene matches: 10. The CDR3: CASSPRTGPSTEAFF. Written as DNA, the CDR3 is TGTGCCAGCAGCCCCCGGACAGGTCCGAGCACTGAAGCTTTCTTT.

V usage is TRBV10-2 and J usage is TRBJ1-5, with 7 positions matching TRBD1. CDR3 length equals 13 residues. Germline V gene data show CDR1 as WSHSY and CDR2 as SAAADI. V dropped 9 bases and J dropped 0; count of bases not matched to a gene: 2. The CDR3 DNA follows: TGCGCCAGTCGACAGGGTAGCAATCAGCCCCAGCATTTT. Protein product: CASRQGSNQPQHF.

This sequence joins TRBV30 and TRBJ1-6; 7 bases map to TRBD1. V lost 3 bases and J lost 6; bases outside the gene matches: 11. This CDR3 is 16 amino acids long. The V gene's germline CDR1 is GTSNPN and CDR2 SVGIG (reference sequence). As DNA, the CDR3 is TGTGCCTGGAGCGGTTGGGGGGACAGCCGTAATTCACCCCTCCACTTT. It is translated as CAWSGWGDSRNSPLHF.

This chain uses TRBV6-4 with TRBJ2-2; 7 bases map to TRBD1. This CDR3 is 13 amino acids long. CDR1 is MRHNA, CDR2 SNTAGT, per germline. The J segment lost 6 bases and the V segment lost 4 bases, leaving 2 bases of the junction unmatched. DNA of the CDR3: TGTGCCAGCAGTGCCGGACAGGCCGGGGAGCTGTTTTTT. Protein product: CASSAGQAGELFF.

CDR3 in DNA: TGTGCCAGTAGTACCTGGGGACTCACCGCTAGCGGATATACGCAGTATTTT. Amino acids: CASSTWGLTASGYTQYF. The rearrangement links TRBV19 to TRBJ2-3, with 7 bases fitting TRBD2. Losses at the gene ends were 4 bases for V and 7 bases for J; bases not matched to a gene: 17. CDR3 length: 17 amino acids. The germline V gene encodes CDR1 LNHDA and CDR2 SQIVND (reference sequence).

The chain combines TRBV29-1 with TRBJ1-2, with 8 bases fitting TRBD1. Germline V CDR1 and CDR2: SQVTM, ANQGSEA. CDR3 size: 14 residues. Trimming removed 8 bases from V and 4 bases from J; junction bases left unmatched: 12. The CDR3 nucleotides read TGCAGCTCCCAGTCGGCAGGGGGCGGCTATGGCTACACCTTC. It is translated as CSSQSAGGGYGYTF.